The following is a T cell receptor beta chain sequence with its context. The antigen is unknown. This specimen belongs to a study of cytomegalovirus exposure and HLA in healthy donors. Points from the study as a whole: CMV serostatus was the only recorded immune exposure for donors. Sequencing likely caused a cluster of highly shared sequence variants. Being productive about 87% or about 30% of the time was typical of most TCR beta V segments in an earlier analysis.

Trimming removed 5 bases at V and 6 bases at J, with 19 bases between. This CDR3 contains 16 residues. From germline, CDR1 is SGHTA and CDR2 FQGNSA. A multiplex PCR was run with 60 Vbeta primers and 13 Jbeta primers. The protocol was immunoSEQ multiplex PCR, while the TCRdb copy is restricted to in-frame clones and leaves out a portion. The profile shows over 95,000 clones, approximately 80% of them singletons. The chain carries TRBV7-2 and TRBJ2-2; maybe TRBD1 (6 bases). The origin of this receptor is a woman aged 40 to 55 in good health and CMV-seropositive. Sequenced input: PBMCs. CDR3 protein: CASSEPQGRGPGELFF. The CDR3 bases are TGTGCCAGCAGCGAACCCCAGGGGAGAGGTCCCGGGGAGCTGTTTTTT.